This TCR beta chain is drawn from a study of a mutant IDH1 vaccine in newly diagnosed glioma. The CDR3 extends over 15 amino acids. Between the trimmed V and J ends, which lost 9 bases and 0 bases, there was a span of 15 bases. In germline, CDR1 is SGHVS, CDR2 FQNEAQ. Specified time point: week 11, during vaccination. In the vaccine, a single dose held 300 ug of the mutant IDH1 20-mer peptide, along with topical imiquimod. Donors harbored newly found WHO grade 3 or 4 IDH1-mutant, ATRX-lost astrocytomas. Assay: immunoSEQ multiplex PCR; the TCRdb copy retains only in-frame clones and omits some. This sample has about 64,000 clones, with roughly 84% found just once. Concerning this clone itself: Its cognate antigen is unknown.

The specimen comprised PBMCs, sampled from a glioma patient whose treatment included an IDH1 peptide vaccine. The J gene is TRBJ2-1, the V gene TRBV7-8; the D is unclear. The sequence derives from a woman in her forties or fifties with glioma. The CDR3 DNA reads TGTGCCAGTCGTGAGGCGCCAAACTCCTACAATGAGCAGTTCTTC. Translation: CASREAPNSYNEQFF.